The clone carrying this T cell receptor beta chain has a handful of counts. What it binds is not known. The sample originates from a study of T cells after yellow fever vaccination. Study results and limitations: Researchers report a weaker secondary response that nonetheless peaked faster, day 5 versus 15. Reappearance after the booster was seen for most primary-vaccination clones, at more than 95% CD4 and less than 90% CD8.

By 5'RACE template switching, TCR cDNA was produced, with a universal primer site and UMIs added in the process. TCRdb recomputed calls from the 5' RACE reads with MiXCR, one row per CDR3 protein. The table includes about 350,000 distinct CDR3 sequences, 12% detected once. The source is a man aged 18 to 30 who received the YFV17D yellow fever vaccine. The sample in question was CD4+ T cells sorted from PBMCs, obtained 15 days after the yellow fever booster vaccination.

The CDR3 sequence: CSATANYGYTF. Here the CDR3 DNA reads TGCAGTGCTACCGCCAACTATGGCTACACCTTC. The chain employs TRBV20-1 and TRBJ1-2, with no clear D. This CDR3 has 11 amino acids. Germline CDR1 is DFQATT and CDR2 is SNEGSKA (reference sequence). Trimming cost V 4 bases and J 2 bases, with 5 bases left between them.